A selection of T cell receptor beta chains follows, all from one sample in a study of Ad26.COV2.S vaccination and SARS-CoV-2 variants. The assay was immunoSEQ multiplex PCR, and TCRdb's table has in-frame clones only and misses some. The sample records 350,000 to 450,000 clones, around nine tenths being singletons. The sequencing used peripheral blood, collected in a trial of Ad26.COV2.S vaccine versus placebo. The receptors here all came from a person between 18 and 59 years old who received the Ad26.COV2.S COVID-19 vaccine or a placebo. The CDR3 runs from the conserved cysteine through the conserved F or W. A D gene is named only where the DNA matches it firmly. Not every row has a clone size; where given, it reads once, few, many or a size class.

>NA|NA|TRBJ2-2|TRBV13
TGTGCCAGCAGCCCCGCGCTGGGTCGGTCGACCGGGGAGCTGTTTTTT
CASSPALGRSTGELFF
>NA|NA|TRBJ1-1|TRBV6-5
TGTGCCAGCAAGTACGGGAACACTGAAGCTTTCTTT
CASKYGNTEAFF
>TRBD1|NA|TRBJ2-1|TRBV2
TGTGCCAGCAGGGAAGGACAGGACTGGAATGAGCAGTTCTTC
CASREGQDWNEQFF
>NA|NA|TRBJ2-2|TRBV4-1
TGCGCCAGCGGAATCGGCGGGGAGCTGTTTTTT
CASGIGGELFF
>TRBD2|once|TRBJ2-5|TRBV9
TGTGCCAGCAGCGTAGGAGGGCTGCGGGGGGGCCACGAGACCCAGTACTTC
CASSVGGLRGGHETQYF
>NA|NA|TRBJ2-1|TRBV7-9
TGTGCCAGCAGCTTACGGGGGGCCAATGAGCAGTTCTTC
CASSLRGANEQFF
>TRBD1|NA|TRBJ1-5|TRBV7-9
TGTGCCAGCAGCTTGGACAGGGGGTTTGGTCAGCCCCAGCATTTT
CASSLDRGFGQPQHF
>NA|NA|TRBJ2-5|TRBV6-5
TGTGCCAGCAGTTTGGGACTTTCAACCCTCGAGACCCAGTACTTC
CASSLGLSTLETQYF
>NA|NA|TRBJ2-1|TRBV12-5
TGTGCTAGTGGTTCGGCGGCAGGGCAATACAATGAGCAGTTCTTC
CASGSAAGQYNEQFF
>NA|NA|TRBJ2-5|TRBV6-2/TRBV6-3
TGTGCCAGCAGTTACTCGGGTCAGGGCGAAGAGACCCAGTACTTC
CASSYSGQGEETQYF
>NA|NA|TRBJ1-5|TRBV2
TGTGCCAGCAGTGGTGACAGACAAGGCCAGCCCCAGCATTTT
CASSGDRQGQPQHF
>TRBD1|NA|TRBJ1-4|TRBV10-3
TGTGCCATCAGTGAGCCGAAGCCCGGGACAGGGGATGAAAAACTGTTTTTT
CAISEPKPGTGDEKLFF
>TRBD2|NA|TRBJ2-3|TRBV3-1/TRBV3-2
TGTGCCAGCAGCCCTTCGGGACTAGCGGTAGATACGCAGTATTTT
CASSPSGLAVDTQYF
>NA|few|TRBJ1-1|TRBV2
TGTGCCAGCAGTGAACTGTGGGACGAAAACACTGAAGCTTTCTTT
CASSELWDENTEAFF
>NA|NA|TRBJ1-5|TRBV4-1
TGCGCCAGCAGCCAAGTTAATTTAGTCAGCAATCAGCCCCAGCATTTT
CASSQVNLVSNQPQHF
>TRBD1|NA|TRBJ2-2|TRBV27
TGTGCCAGCAGGCCTCTGTATGGGGACAGATTCACCGGGGAGCTGTTTTTT
CASRPLYGDRFTGELFF
>NA|NA|TRBJ2-1|TRBV7-2
TGTGCCAGCAGCCCTGTCCACAATGAGCAGTTCTTC
CASSPVHNEQFF
>TRBD1|few|TRBJ1-5|TRBV6-6
TGTGCCAGCAGTGACCCAAGACAGGGTCAGCCCCAGCATTTT
CASSDPRQGQPQHF
>NA|NA|TRBJ1-1|TRBV11-3
TGTGCCAGCAGCCGTGGGAACACTGAAGCTTTCTTT
CASSRGNTEAFF
>TRBD1|NA|TRBJ2-1|TRBV5-1
TGCGCCAGCAGCCCGAGGACAGGCGACAATGAGCAGTTCTTC
CASSPRTGDNEQFF
>NA|NA|TRBJ2-2|TRBV5-5
TGTGCCAGCAGCTTGACTCATATCACCGGGGAGCTGTTTTTT
CASSLTHITGELFF
>TRBD1|NA|TRBJ2-5|TRBV9
TGTGCCAGCAGCGCCGGGGACAGCCACCAAGAGACCCAGTACTTC
CASSAGDSHQETQYF
>NA|NA|TRBJ2-7|TRBV19
TGTGCCAGTAAGCCTTGGGGGACCGCCTACGAGCAGTACTTC
CASKPWGTAYEQYF
>TRBD1|NA|TRBJ1-5|TRBV7-9
TGTGCCAGCAGCCACCCGACAGGGGGATCGGCACAGCCCCAGCATTTT
CASSHPTGGSAQPQHF
>NA|NA|TRBJ2-1|TRBV14
TGTGCCAGCAGCCAAGATGGCAATGAGCAGTTCTTC
CASSQDGNEQFF
>NA|NA|TRBJ1-5|TRBV25-1
TGTGCCGCAGGGACGACGCAGCCCCAGCATTTT
CAAGTTQPQHF
>NA|few|TRBJ1-5|TRBV6-1
TGTGCCAGCAGTGAAAGAACAGGGAGCAATCAGCCCCAGCATTTT
CASSERTGSNQPQHF
>TRBD2|NA|TRBJ2-1|TRBV29-1
TGCAGCGTTTCTAGCGGGGGGGCCAATGAGCAGTTCTTC
CSVSSGGANEQFF
>NA|few|TRBJ1-2|TRBV19
TGTGCCAGTAAGGTTGGGAACTATGGCTACACCTTC
CASKVGNYGYTF
>TRBD2|NA|TRBJ2-7|TRBV11-3
TGTGCCAGCAGCCTTAGCGGGGGGAAGCAGTACTTC
CASSLSGGKQYF
>NA|NA|TRBJ2-7|TRBV6-2/TRBV6-3
TGTGCCAGCAGTCCCCGACGGGGAAGCTACGAGCAGTACTTC
CASSPRRGSYEQYF
>TRBD1|NA|TRBJ1-2|TRBV5-4
TGTGCCAGCAGCTCCAGGACAGGGACCTACACCTTC
CASSSRTGTYTF
>NA|once|TRBJ1-1|TRBV7-6
TGTGCCAGCAGCTTAGGGGAACTCACTGAAGCTTTCTTT
CASSLGELTEAFF
>TRBD1|once|TRBJ1-1|TRBV29-1
TGCAGCGTCCGGGACAGGGGCACTGAAGCTTTCTTT
CSVRDRGTEAFF
>TRBD2|few|TRBJ2-5|TRBV4-2
TGTGCCAGCAGCCAAGGGCGGGGGGGGCAAGAGACCCAGTACTTC
CASSQGRGGQETQYF
>NA|once|TRBJ1-3|TRBV7-3
TGTGCCAGCAGCTTAATGGGGGCCTCCTCTGGAAACACCATATATTTT
CASSLMGASSGNTIYF
>TRBD2|NA|TRBJ2-7|TRBV7-6
TGTGCCAGCAGCTTAGCGATGGTAGCGGGGTACTACGAGCAGTACTTC
CASSLAMVAGYYEQYF
>NA|NA|TRBJ1-1|TRBV6-5
TGTGCCAGCAGAACACCTACATGGACTGAAGCTTTCTTT
CASRTPTWTEAFF
>NA|few|TRBJ2-1|TRBV9
TGTGCCAGCAGCGTAGGACTAGTAAATGAGCAGTTCTTC
CASSVGLVNEQFF
>NA|NA|TRBJ1-4|TRBV12-3/TRBV12-4
TGTGCCAGCAGTTTGCGACTCTCGGAAAAACTGTTTTTT
CASSLRLSEKLFF
>NA|NA|TRBJ2-7|TRBV7-2
TGTGCCAGCAGCTTGGGGGACACCTCCTACGAGCAGTACTTC
CASSLGDTSYEQYF
>NA|NA|TRBJ2-3|TRBV4-3
TGCGCCAGCAGCCGATCCTCCGATACGCAGTATTTT
CASSRSSDTQYF
>TRBD1|NA|TRBJ1-1|TRBV7-2
TGTGCCAGCAGCTTAGTGGGACAGGAGTGGATGAACACTGAAGCTTTCTTT
CASSLVGQEWMNTEAFF
>NA|NA|TRBJ1-1|TRBV7-8
TGTGCCAGCAGCAAGCGGGACCTCGTCGCTGAAGCTTTCTTT
CASSKRDLVAEAFF
>NA|NA|TRBJ2-7|TRBV19
TGTGCCAGTAGTATAGAAATAGGGGTCTACGAGCAGTACTTC
CASSIEIGVYEQYF
>NA|NA|TRBJ2-3|TRBV5-1
TGCGCCAGCAGCGATGGACTAACTAGCACAGATACGCAGTATTTT
CASSDGLTSTDTQYF
>NA|NA|TRBJ2-1|TRBV9
TGTGCCAGCAGCCTCGGGCGCGATGTTGCAAATGAGCAGTTCTTC
CASSLGRDVANEQFF
>TRBD1|NA|TRBJ1-3|TRBV18
TGTGCCAGCTCAATTCCGGGACAGGGCGGAAACACCATATATTTT
CASSIPGQGGNTIYF
>TRBD1|NA|TRBJ1-1|TRBV7-2
TGTGCCAGCAGCGTGACAGGGGGCACTGAAGCTTTCTTT
CASSVTGGTEAFF
>TRBD1|NA|TRBJ1-4|TRBV10-2
TGCGCCAGCACCCTCGGACAGGACGCAACTAATGAAAAACTGTTTTTT
CASTLGQDATNEKLFF
>NA|NA|TRBJ2-1|TRBV7-8
TGTGCCAGCAGCCCCCCGGGGCAGTTTAATGAGCAGTTCTTC
CASSPPGQFNEQFF
>NA|NA|TRBJ2-7|TRBV10-3
TGTGCCACCACCCCTGAGGGGGGCGAGCAGTACTTC
CATTPEGGEQYF
>TRBD1|NA|TRBJ1-1|TRBV6-2/TRBV6-3
TGTGCCAGCAGTTACTCCAGGGGGGGAACTGAAGCTTTCTTT
CASSYSRGGTEAFF
>NA|NA|TRBJ2-1|TRBV12-2
TGTGCAAGTCGCTTAGCTGTTATAGCGGGGCGCTACAATGAGCAGTTCTTC
CASRLAVIAGRYNEQFF
>NA|NA|TRBJ1-2|TRBV18
TGTGCCAGCTCCCCCGAAACCTTTGGGTATGGCTACACCTTC
CASSPETFGYGYTF
>NA|NA|TRBJ1-5|TRBV19
TGTGCCAGTAGTACCAGGGTGGGTCAGCCCCAGCATTTT
CASSTRVGQPQHF
>TRBD2|NA|TRBJ2-2|TRBV2
TGTGCCAGCAAGGGGCGGGTTGGCGGGGGAGACAAAATGAACACCGGGGAGCTGTTTTTT
CASKGRVGGGDKMNTGELFF
>TRBD1|NA|TRBJ2-7|TRBV18
TGTGCCAGCTCACCCGGGACAGGGTGGAGCGAGCAGTACTTC
CASSPGTGWSEQYF
>TRBD1|NA|TRBJ1-4|TRBV5-5
TGTGCCAGCAGCAGGACAGGGGATAATGAAAAACTGTTTTTT
CASSRTGDNEKLFF
>TRBD1|NA|TRBJ1-5|TRBV25-1
TGTGCCAGCAGGGGACAGTCTGGCCAGCCCCAGCATTTT
CASRGQSGQPQHF